The 29 T cell receptor beta chains listed next were all sequenced from one sample in a study of T cell clonality in common variable immunodeficiency. Broader study findings: Common variable immunodeficiency TCR beta sequences reportedly had fewer deletions and N-nucleotide insertions.

The assay was immunoSEQ multiplex PCR, and TCRdb's table has in-frame clones only and misses some. Captured here are some 42,000 clones, none seen once; the top ten comprise roughly 5.5%. No antigen has been assigned to these receptors. Specimen: peripheral blood mononuclear cells. The receptors stem from a human donor with common variable immunodeficiency.

Comment on this clone: The DNA ends 3 residues before the CDR3 does, and the rest of the CDR3 is filled in from the germline J gene. The V call is TRBV7-9, the J call TRBJ2-5, with 8 positions matching TRBD1. The CDR3 is 15 residues long. Losses at the gene ends were 4 bases for V and 7 bases for J; bases not matched to a gene: 11. Germline V gives CDR1 SEHNR, CDR2 FQNEAQ (reference sequence). CDR3 protein: CASSSPNRGEVTQYF. The covered CDR3 bases are TGTGCCAGCAGCTCGCCAAACAGGGGGGAAGTGACC.

There are a few counts of this clone. The read ends 3 residues early relative to the CDR3; the germline J gene fills the gap. The chain has TRBV19 and TRBJ2-3; 9 bases agree with TRBD2. The CDR3 is made up of 16 amino acids. Germline CDR1 reads LNHDA; CDR2 reads SQIVND (reference sequence). After removal of 3 bases from V and 4 bases from J, the junction contained 8 bases not matched to a gene. The CDR3 DNA, read in part, is TGTGCCAGTAGTATCATCTCGGCGGGGGGGGCAGATACG. It codes for CASSIISAGGADT. The full CDR3 is CASSIISAGGADTQYF. Full variable domain (remainder filled in from reference TRBV19 and TRBJ2-3): DGGITQSPKYLFRKEGQNVTLSCEQNLNHDAMYWYRQDPGQGLRLIYYSQIVNDFQKGDIAEGYSVSREKKESFPLTVTSAQKNPTAFYLCASSIISAGGADTQYFGPGTRLTVL.

The CDR3: CASSQGGTSGAETQYF. The CDR3 bases that were read are TGTGCCAGCAGCCAGGGCGGGACTAGCGGGGCAGAGACC. The chain combines TRBV7-7 with TRBJ2-5; 13 nucleotides line up with TRBD2. The observed sequence ends 3 residues before the CDR3 terminus, with the missing tail filled in from the germline J gene. Germline V CDR1 and CDR2: SSHAT, FNYEAQ (reference sequence). This CDR3 comprises 16 residues. Trimming at V came to 5 bases and at J to 4 bases, leaving 7 bases not matched to a gene.

This clone was seen repeatedly, ten times or more. CDR3 bases read: TGTGCCAGCAGCTTGGGGGCAGGGGGCACCGGGGAG. This sequence encodes CASSLGAGGTGE. The CDR3, in full, reads CASSLGAGGTGELFF. The rearrangement joins TRBV5-6 to TRBJ2-2; 7 bases agree with TRBD1. The CDR3 is cut off 3 residues early in the read; its end comes from the germline J gene. CDR1 is SGHDT and CDR2 is YYEEEE in the germline V gene. V shed 0 bases and J 4 bases; nucleotides not matched to a gene: 3. The CDR3 spans 15 residues.

A remark on this clone: With the read ending 3 residues before the CDR3 end, the germline J gene is used to fill in that end. The chain has TRBV6-2 or TRBV6-3 and TRBJ1-5, with TRBD1 as a possible D gene (5 bases). V gave up 5 bases and J gave up 3 bases, with 11 bases separating them. There are 14 residues in the CDR3. Germline CDR1 and CDR2: MNHEY and SVGEGT. The CDR3 bases that were read are TGTGCCAGCAGTCTACGACAGCTCAATCAGCCC. It translates to CASSLRQLNQP. The whole CDR3 sequence is CASSLRQLNQPQHF.

This clone was observed at least ten times. The sequence runs out 3 residues before the end of the CDR3; the remainder is reconstructed from the germline J gene. The rearrangement links TRBV2 to TRBJ2-1; D uncertain. Germline-derived CDR1 and CDR2 are SNHLY and FYNNEI. V gave up 5 bases and J gave up 8 bases, with 13 bases separating them. There are 13 residues in the CDR3. CDR3 DNA (partial): TGTGCCAGCAGTCAACCGCCCACGGATGAG. Translation gives CASSQPPTDE. The entire CDR3 sequence reads CASSQPPTDEQFF.

This clone occurred many times. The CDR3 extends 3 residues past the end of the read, so its final part is completed from the germline J gene. This chain connects TRBV30 to TRBJ2-2; 8 nucleotides agree with TRBD2. V shed 1 base and J 5 bases; nucleotides not matched to a gene: 6. Germline V lookup: CDR1 GTSNPN, CDR2 SVGIG (reference sequence). The CDR3 totals 15 residues. The CDR3 sequence: CAWSASGRGTGELFF. CDR3 DNA (partial): TGTGCCTGGAGTGCGAGCGGGAGAGGGACCGGGGAG.

Points on this clone: The read is 3 residues too short to cover the CDR3 end, so that end is filled in from the germline J gene. The chain has TRBV11-2 and TRBJ2-3; 9 nucleotides match TRBD2. Germline CDR1 and CDR2: SGHAT and FQNNGV. V lost 3 bases and J lost 1; bases outside the gene matches: 2. This CDR3 spans 15 amino acids. This chain's CDR3 is CASSLQRGGTDTQYF. CDR3 bases read: TGTGCCAGCAGCTTGCAGCGGGGGGGCACAGATACG. The entire variable domain, with the rest obtained from reference TRBV11-2 and TRBJ2-3, is as follows: EAGVAQSPRYKIIEKRQSVAFWCNPISGHATLYWYQQILGQGPKLLIQFQNNGVVDDSQLPKDRFSAERLKGVDSTLKIQPAKLEDSAVYLCASSLQRGGTDTQYFGPGTRLTVL.

At least ten counts were recorded for this clone. The missing CDR3 end, 3 residues past where the read stops, is filled in from the germline J gene. The chain couples TRBV6-2 or TRBV6-3 to TRBJ2-5; 10 nucleotides agree with TRBD1. Germline values: CDR1 MNHEY, CDR2 SVGEGT. The CDR3 sequence is 14 residues long. Trimming cost V 6 bases and J 4 bases; bases outside gene matches: 5. The sequenced CDR3 bases are TGTGCCAGCAGGGAGACAGGGGGCGGAGAGACC. Protein sequence: CASRETGGGET. The full CDR3 sequence reads CASRETGGGETQYF.

The table lists this clone with many counts. With the read ending 3 residues before the CDR3 end, the germline J gene is used to fill in that end. The chain combines TRBV18 with TRBJ2-5, with 8 bases matching TRBD2. CDR1 and CDR2 (germline): KGHSH, LQKENI. CDR3 length: 15 residues. The ends lost 2 bases at V and 1 base at J; junction bases unmatched: 3. The DNA read from the CDR3 is TGTGCCAGCTCACCAAGCGGGGGACTCCAAGAGACC. Its translation: CASSPSGGLQET. The whole CDR3 protein reads CASSPSGGLQETQYF.

This clone was recorded many times. The sequence runs out 3 residues before the end of the CDR3; the remainder is reconstructed from the germline J gene. The chain carries TRBV7-8 and TRBJ2-1; 9 nucleotides line up with TRBD1. The trim removed 2 bases at V and 7 bases at J, leaving 6 bases unmatched. The CDR3 has 15 residues. Germline CDR1 and CDR2: SGHVS and FQNEAQ. CDR3 DNA (partial): TGTGCCAGCAGCTTAAGGTGGACAGGGGATAATGAG. Amino acid sequence: CASSLRWTGDNE. The complete CDR3 sequence is CASSLRWTGDNEQFF.

This clone was counted ten times or more. The CDR3 end is not reached by the read, which stops 3 residues before it; the germline J gene fills it in. The chain couples TRBV20-1 to TRBJ1-1; D remains ambiguous. Germline lookup yields CDR1 DFQATT and CDR2 SNEGSKA (reference sequence). CDR3 length: 14 residues. Trimming took 1 base from V and 1 from J, leaving 10 bases between them. CDR3 DNA, as far as it was read: TGCAGTGCTAGAGGGGTTATAGCGAACACTGAA. Translating gives CSARGVIANTE. The complete CDR3 protein is CSARGVIANTEAFF.

This clone has at least ten counts. The DNA ends 3 residues before the CDR3 does, and the rest of the CDR3 is filled in from the germline J gene. This chain links TRBV4-2 with TRBJ2-1, with a possible D match to TRBD1 (5 bases). The CDR3 contains 17 residues. The germline V gene has CDR1 LGHNA and CDR2 YNFKEQ. The V gene lost 5 bases and the J gene lost 0 bases, with 17 bases spanning the gap. CDR3 residues: CASSEVPSGSSYNEQFF. CDR3 DNA, as far as it was read: TGTGCCAGCAGCGAAGTCCCTTCAGGGTCCTCCTACAATGAG.

This clone has a count of ten or more. The read terminates 3 residues ahead of where the CDR3 ends, so the germline J gene completes it. The chain combines TRBV29-1 with TRBJ1-1; no clear D. The V gene's germline CDR1 is SQVTM and CDR2 ANQGSEA. The CDR3 runs to 12 residues. Trimming removed 7 bases at V and 0 bases at J, with 9 bases between. The CDR3 DNA, read in part, is TGCAGCGGAAGATGGCTGAACACTGAA. Encoded protein: CSGRWLNTE. Given in full, the CDR3 is CSGRWLNTEAFF. Variable domain in full (rest from reference TRBV29-1 and TRBJ1-1): SAVISQKPSRDICQRGTSLTIQCQVDSQVTMMFWYRQQPGQSLTLIATANQGSEATYESGFVIDKFPISRPNLTFSTLTVSNMSPEDSSIYLCSGRWLNTEAFFGQGTRLTVV.

This clone has at least ten counts. With the read ending 3 residues before the CDR3 end, the germline J gene is used to fill in that end. The chain joins TRBV20-1 to TRBJ2-5; TRBD2 aligns across 10 bases. Trimming at V came to 6 bases and at J to 5 bases, leaving 9 bases not matched to a gene. CDR3 length: 14 amino acids. CDR1 and CDR2 (germline): DFQATT, SNEGSKA (reference sequence). The covered CDR3 bases are TGCAGTGCCGTGCGGCTAGCGGGGGTGGAGACC. Translation: CSAVRLAGVET. The full CDR3 sequence reads CSAVRLAGVETQYF.

This clone was counted many times. The CDR3 is cut off 3 residues early in the read; its end comes from the germline J gene. The chain employs TRBV6-8 and TRBJ2-7; the D gene is possibly TRBD2 (6 bases). CDR1 is MNHGY, CDR2 SAAAGT, per germline. The CDR3 is made up of 13 amino acids. Trimming removed 0 bases at V and 5 bases at J, with 8 bases between. The CDR3 is CASSYSAGNEQYF. The sequenced CDR3 bases are TGTGCCAGCAGTTACTCGGCGGGGAACGAG.

At least ten counts were recorded for this clone. The read terminates 3 residues before the CDR3 end, so the remaining end is supplied by the germline J gene. The chain uses TRBV6-2 or TRBV6-3 and TRBJ2-3, with TRBD2 matching over 12 bases. Germline assignment: CDR1 MNHEY and CDR2 SVGEGT. Trimming took 10 bases from V and 3 from J; bases not matched to a gene: 2. The CDR3 is 13 amino acids. The CDR3 protein is CATGLAGTDTQYF. The covered CDR3 bases are TGTGCCACCGGACTAGCGGGGACAGATACG.

This clone was counted a few times. The read comes to an end 3 residues before the CDR3 does, leaving the germline J gene to fill in the end. The chain employs TRBV5-1 and TRBJ2-1, with D perhaps matching TRBD1 (6 bases). With 0 bases removed from V and 3 bases from J, the gap between germline ends came to 7 bases. Germline CDR1 and CDR2: SGHRS and YFSETQ. The CDR3 has 14 residues. The CDR3 reads CASSLEDSYNEQFF. The DNA read from the CDR3 is TGCGCCAGCAGCTTGGAGGACAGCTACAATGAG.

In the case of this clone: Coverage ceases 3 residues before the CDR3 finishes, and the germline J gene fills in the end. The rearrangement links TRBV18 to TRBJ1-4; no firm D call. V lost 6 bases to trimming and J lost 0 bases, with 17 bases between them. The CDR3 has 17 residues. Per the germline V gene, CDR1 is KGHSH and CDR2 is LQKENI. CDR3 amino acids: CASSPKAPSPTNEKLFF. The part of the CDR3 DNA that was read is TGTGCCAGCTCGCCAAAGGCCCCCTCTCCAACTAATGAAAAA.

Note on this clone: The read ends 3 residues before the CDR3 terminus; that terminus is restored from the germline J gene. The V gene is TRBV2, the J gene TRBJ2-1; tentatively, D is TRBD2 (6 bases). Deletions cut 6 bases from V and 7 bases from J, with 13 bases between. CDR3 length: 13 amino acids. CDR1 is SNHLY and CDR2 is FYNNEI in the germline V gene. CDR3 protein: CASRERVPNEQFF. The covered CDR3 bases are TGTGCCAGCAGGGAGCGGGTCCCTAATGAG.

This clone was detected ten times or more. The read terminates 3 residues ahead of where the CDR3 ends, so the germline J gene completes it. The rearrangement uses TRBV18 and TRBJ1-2, with D unresolved. CDR3 length equals 14 residues. The V gene lost 0 bases and the J gene lost 2 bases, with 7 bases spanning the gap. The V gene's germline CDR1 is KGHSH and CDR2 LQKENI. The DNA read from the CDR3 is TGTGCCAGCTCACCACCGTCAATCAACTATGGC. It specifies CASSPPSINYG. The complete CDR3 protein is CASSPPSINYGYTF.

This clone was counted many times. The read comes to an end 3 residues before the CDR3 does, leaving the germline J gene to fill in the end. The gene calls are TRBV2 and TRBJ1-1; D possibly corresponds to TRBD1 (5 bases). Germline CDR1 and CDR2: SNHLY and FYNNEI. V lost 0 bases and J 3 bases, leaving 14 bases between the germline ends. This CDR3 contains 16 residues. The CDR3 DNA, read in part, is TGTGCCAGCAGTGAAGCGATCGGGCAGGGCGACACTGAA. It codes for CASSEAIGQGDTE. The full CDR3 protein reads CASSEAIGQGDTEAFF.

Only a few counts were recorded for this clone. The DNA ends 3 residues before the CDR3 does, and the rest of the CDR3 is filled in from the germline J gene. V is TRBV6-1 and J is TRBJ2-7; D may be TRBD2 (6 bases). Germline values: CDR1 MNHNS, CDR2 SASEGT. This CDR3 has 14 amino acids. V lost 2 bases, J lost 6 bases, and 14 bases lay in between. CDR3 DNA, as far as it was read: TGTGCCAGCAGTGAATCGAGTCGGCGGGGCGAG. Its translation is CASSESSRRGE. The entire CDR3 protein is CASSESSRRGEQYF.

In this sample, this clone turned up many times. The read ends 3 residues before the CDR3 terminus; that terminus is restored from the germline J gene. The J gene is TRBJ1-1, the V gene TRBV20-1, with TRBD1 identical over 11 bases. J gave up 5 bases and V 1 base, and 3 bases lay outside the gene matches. Germline CDR1 reads DFQATT; CDR2 reads SNEGSKA (reference sequence). This CDR3 is built from 14 residues. The sequenced CDR3 bases are TGCAGTGCTAGAGCGGACAGGGGGCAGACTGAA. This gives the protein CSARADRGQTE. The CDR3 as a whole reads CSARADRGQTEAFF.

With regard to this clone: The sequenced fragment ends 3 residues before the CDR3 boundary, so the rest is inferred from the germline J gene. The chain joins TRBV20-1 to TRBJ1-2; 10 nucleotides align to TRBD1. Unmatched junction bases numbered 14, after V lost 6 bases and J lost 4 bases. This CDR3 spans 16 amino acids. The germline gives CDR1 DFQATT, CDR2 SNEGSKA (reference sequence). CDR3 protein: CSAPEAGDRGIYGYTF. CDR3 DNA, as far as it was read: TGCAGTGCCCCGGAGGCAGGGGACAGGGGTATCTATGGC.

Note on this clone: From the germline J gene comes the end of the CDR3, since the read stops 3 residues before it. The gene calls are TRBV5-1 and TRBJ1-4; the D gene is possibly TRBD1 (6 bases). Germline V gene lookup returns CDR1 SGHRS and CDR2 YFSETQ. This CDR3 contains 16 residues. V was clipped by 0 bases and J by 0 bases, with 9 bases between them. The part of the CDR3 DNA that was read is TGCGCCAGCAGCTTGGGAACAGGGACAACTAATGAAAAA. It specifies CASSLGTGTTNEK. The complete CDR3 reads CASSLGTGTTNEKLFF.

CDR3 loop: CASRHRLLSTGELFF. CDR3 DNA (partial): TGTGCCAGCAGACACAGGTTGCTGTCCACCGGGGAG. The J gene is TRBJ2-2, the V gene TRBV7-9, with TRBD1 as a possible D gene (5 bases). The read terminates 3 residues ahead of where the CDR3 ends, so the germline J gene completes it. Trimming left V 6 bases short and J 4 bases short, with 15 bases between. Germline V gene lookup returns CDR1 SEHNR and CDR2 FQNEAQ (reference sequence). The CDR3 runs to 15 residues.

This clone came up many times. The read ends 3 residues before the CDR3 terminus; that terminus is restored from the germline J gene. The gene calls are TRBV19 and TRBJ1-1; 8 bases align to TRBD1. Per germline, CDR1 LNHDA and CDR2 SQIVND (reference sequence). This CDR3 has 15 residues. The chain's CDR3 is CASSSQQGAATEAFF. CDR3 bases read: TGTGCCAGTAGTAGCCAGCAGGGGGCCGCTACCGAA.

This clone was counted between two and nine times. CDR3 DNA (partial): TGTGCCAGCAGCCTCCAGGGGGCGCGGGCCGGGGAG. Its protein is CASSLQGARAGE. The CDR3 as a whole reads CASSLQGARAGELFF. The chain recombines TRBV7-8 with TRBJ2-2; TRBD1 matches at 8 bases. The read ends 3 residues shy of where the CDR3 ends; the end is completed using the germline J gene. Trimming removed 5 bases from V and 6 bases from J; junction bases left unmatched: 8. The CDR3 totals 15 residues. From germline, CDR1 is SGHVS and CDR2 FQNEAQ.